These 5 T cell receptor beta chains were all obtained from the same sample, sequenced in a study of siplizumab effects on memory and regulatory T cells. Data came from immunoSEQ multiplex PCR; TCRdb stores just in-frame clones and leaves some out. The sample yields about 64,000 clones, 90% to 97% seen once. Input material: naive CD8+ T cells sorted from blood. Receptors were obtained from a human donor in good health.

This chain connects TRBV4-1 to TRBJ2-7; TRBD1 is a possible D gene (6 bases). The CDR3 consists of 15 residues. Trimming removed 0 bases from V and 3 bases from J, with 12 bases in between. Looked up from germline, CDR1 is MGHRA and CDR2 is YSYEKL. This chain's CDR3 is CASSQDRQGNYEQYF. The CDR3 DNA sequence: TGCGCCAGCAGCCAAGATCGGCAGGGGAACTACGAGCAGTACTTC.

The chain employs TRBV9 and TRBJ2-1; D remains unclear. The V and J ends lost 1 base and 8 bases respectively, with 4 bases between them. The CDR3 totals 11 residues. CDR1 is SGDLS, CDR2 YYNGEE, per germline. In DNA form, the CDR3 reads TGTGCCAGCAGCGTATCTGATGAGCAGTTCTTC. Translation gives CASSVSDEQFF.

The chain has TRBV6-5 and TRBJ2-7; TRBD1 might be the D (6 bases). The CDR3 is 14 amino acids. Germline V lookup: CDR1 MNHEY, CDR2 SVGAGI. Trimming removed 7 bases at V and 3 bases at J, with 16 bases between. In DNA form, the CDR3 reads TGTGCCAGCACCTCAGGGGAAGAGGGCTACGAGCAGTACTTC. Residues: CASTSGEEGYEQYF.

CDR3 sequence: CASSATGWNSPLHF. CDR3 nucleotide sequence: TGTGCCAGCAGCGCGACAGGGTGGAATTCACCCCTCCACTTT. The genes are TRBV6-4 and TRBJ1-6; TRBD1 agrees at 7 bases. Per germline, CDR1 MRHNA and CDR2 SNTAGT. The CDR3 covers 14 residues. Trimming at V came to 6 bases and at J to 7 bases, leaving 6 bases not matched to a gene.

The CDR3 DNA follows: TGCGCCAGCAGCCAAGATCGGGGCGGCCCGTTGACTGAAGCTTTCTTT. Protein product: CASSQDRGGPLTEAFF. The gene calls are TRBV4-1 and TRBJ1-1, with TRBD1 as a possible D gene (5 bases). Trimming cost V 0 bases and J 5 bases, with 16 bases left between them. The CDR3 is 16 amino acids. CDR1 is MGHRA and CDR2 is YSYEKL in the germline V gene.